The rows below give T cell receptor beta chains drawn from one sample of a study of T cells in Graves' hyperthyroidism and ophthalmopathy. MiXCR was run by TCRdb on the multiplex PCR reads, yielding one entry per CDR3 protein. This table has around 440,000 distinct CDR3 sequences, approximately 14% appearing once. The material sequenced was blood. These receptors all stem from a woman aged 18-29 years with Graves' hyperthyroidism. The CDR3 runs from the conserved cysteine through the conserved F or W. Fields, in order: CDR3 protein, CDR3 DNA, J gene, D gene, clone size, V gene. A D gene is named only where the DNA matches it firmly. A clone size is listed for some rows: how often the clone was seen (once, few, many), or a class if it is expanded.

CDR3: CSARGTILAKNIQYF
DNA: TGCAGTGCCAGGGGGACTATCTTAGCCAAAAACATTCAGTACTTC
J: TRBJ2-4
D: -
size: -
V: TRBV20-1

CDR3: CACRLGIDQPQHF
DNA: TGTGCCTGCCGGCTGGGGATAGATCAGCCCCAGCATTTT
J: TRBJ1-5
D: -
size: -
V: TRBV6-1

CDR3: CASSNPTSGAYNEQFF
DNA: TGTGCCAGCAGTAACCCCACTAGCGGGGCCTACAATGAGCAGTTCTTC
J: TRBJ2-1
D: TRBD2
size: few
V: TRBV6-1

CDR3: CASSYSRGSTQYF
DNA: TGTGCCAGCAGTTACTCCAGAGGATCTACGCAGTATTTT
J: TRBJ2-3
D: -
size: -
V: TRBV6-6

CDR3: CASRLGHNWGLFF
DNA: TGTGCCAGCCGCCTAGGCCATAATTGGGGGCTGTTTTTT
J: TRBJ2-2
D: -
size: -
V: TRBV11-2

CDR3: CASSLATSSPTNEKLFF
DNA: TGTGCCAGCAGCTTGGCCACGTCGTCCCCAACTAATGAAAAACTGTTTTTT
J: TRBJ1-4
D: -
size: -
V: TRBV5-4

CDR3: CASHGGERYNEQFF
DNA: TGTGCCAGTCACGGGGGGGAGAGGTACAATGAGCAGTTCTTC
J: TRBJ2-1
D: TRBD2
size: -
V: TRBV19

CDR3: CASSLRQTNEKLFF
DNA: TGTGCCAGCAGCTTAAGACAGACTAATGAAAAACTGTTTTTT
J: TRBJ1-4
D: -
size: many
V: TRBV7-9

CDR3: CASSLGQGINTQYF
DNA: TGTGCCAGCAGTTTGGGACAGGGTATTAATACGCAGTATTTT
J: TRBJ2-3
D: TRBD1
size: few
V: TRBV12-3/TRBV12-4

CDR3: CASRQGAGYGYTF
DNA: TGTGCCAGCAGGCAGGGGGCAGGATATGGCTACACCTTC
J: TRBJ1-2
D: TRBD1
size: few
V: TRBV12-3/TRBV12-4

CDR3: CASSLGKTSTDTQYF
DNA: TGTGCCAGCAGCTTGGGGAAGACTAGCACAGATACGCAGTATTTT
J: TRBJ2-3
D: -
size: many
V: TRBV5-8

CDR3: CASSSGGVLSEETQYF
DNA: TGTGCCAGCAGTTCTGGGGGGGTACTATCGGAGGAGACCCAGTACTTC
J: TRBJ2-5
D: TRBD2
size: many
V: TRBV5-6

CDR3: CASSRQGSNTGELFF
DNA: TGTGCCAGCAGCCGACAGGGTTCGAACACCGGGGAGCTGTTTTTT
J: TRBJ2-2
D: TRBD1
size: few
V: TRBV5-6

CDR3: CASSLALGLAGLSGANVLTF
DNA: TGTGCCAGCAGCTTAGCCCTCGGACTAGCGGGGCTCTCTGGGGCCAACGTCCTGACTTTC
J: TRBJ2-6
D: TRBD2
size: few
V: TRBV7-2

CDR3: CASSPHGRGNTEAFF
DNA: TGTGCCAGCAGCCCCCACGGCAGGGGGAACACTGAAGCTTTCTTT
J: TRBJ1-1
D: -
size: many
V: TRBV7-9

CDR3: CASSLLDGGGRSGNTIYF
DNA: TGTGCCAGCAGCTTACTGGACGGGGGGGGCAGGTCTGGAAACACCATATATTTT
J: TRBJ1-3
D: -
size: -
V: TRBV7-8

CDR3: CASSGRAGYTF
DNA: TGTGCCAGCAGCGGGAGGGCCGGCTACACCTTC
J: TRBJ1-2
D: -
size: many
V: TRBV11-2

CDR3: CSVMTGGETQYF
DNA: TGCAGCGTGATGACAGGTGGAGAGACCCAGTACTTC
J: TRBJ2-5
D: -
size: many
V: TRBV29-1

CDR3: CSVGAASDQETQYF
DNA: TGCAGCGTTGGGGCCGCCAGCGACCAAGAGACCCAGTACTTC
J: TRBJ2-5
D: -
size: -
V: TRBV29-1

CDR3: CASSSLGKTDTQYF
DNA: TGTGCCAGCAGTTCCCTAGGGAAGACAGATACGCAGTATTTT
J: TRBJ2-3
D: -
size: many
V: TRBV6-2/TRBV6-3

CDR3: CASIARTDKFYEQYF
DNA: TGTGCCAGCATAGCCCGGACAGATAAATTCTACGAGCAGTACTTC
J: TRBJ2-7
D: -
size: many
V: TRBV2

CDR3: CASSPPIGQPSYNEQFF
DNA: TGTGCCAGCTCACCACCAATAGGACAGCCCTCCTACAATGAGCAGTTCTTC
J: TRBJ2-1
D: -
size: many
V: TRBV18

CDR3: CSARRQGYGETQYF
DNA: TGCAGTGCTAGAAGGCAGGGGTATGGAGAGACCCAGTACTTC
J: TRBJ2-5
D: -
size: few
V: TRBV20-1

CDR3: CASSEGLAGANEQFF
DNA: TGTGCCAGCAGTGAAGGACTAGCGGGGGCCAATGAGCAGTTCTTC
J: TRBJ2-1
D: TRBD2
size: few
V: TRBV25-1

CDR3: CASSSLGTGGYYGYTF
DNA: TGTGCCAGCAGCTCACTCGGGACAGGGGGGTACTATGGCTACACCTTC
J: TRBJ1-2
D: TRBD1
size: -
V: TRBV12-3/TRBV12-4

CDR3: CSARESAQETQYF
DNA: TGCAGTGCTAGGGAGAGCGCCCAAGAGACCCAGTACTTC
J: TRBJ2-5
D: -
size: many
V: TRBV20-1

CDR3: CASSESIGLADYEQYF
DNA: TGCGCCAGCAGTGAGTCCATAGGTCTAGCGGACTACGAGCAGTACTTC
J: TRBJ2-7
D: TRBD2
size: few
V: TRBV10-2

CDR3: CASSPHPYGGTEAFF
DNA: TGTGCCAGCAGCCCTCATCCCTATGGAGGGACTGAAGCTTTCTTT
J: TRBJ1-1
D: -
size: many
V: TRBV3-1

CDR3: CASSSGLAGAIDEQFF
DNA: TGCGCCAGCAGCTCGGGACTAGCGGGAGCTATAGATGAGCAGTTCTTC
J: TRBJ2-1
D: TRBD2
size: -
V: TRBV5-1

CDR3: CASSYGTSGPQDTQYF
DNA: TGTGCCAGCAGTTATGGGACTAGCGGGCCGCAAGATACGCAGTATTTT
J: TRBJ2-3
D: TRBD2
size: many
V: TRBV6-1

CDR3: CSVGWNTEAFF
DNA: TGCAGCGTTGGGTGGAACACTGAAGCTTTCTTT
J: TRBJ1-1
D: -
size: many
V: TRBV29-1

CDR3: CASSITGRDIDTQYF
DNA: TGTGCCAGCAGCATTACAGGGCGGGATATTGATACGCAGTATTTT
J: TRBJ2-3
D: -
size: -
V: TRBV9

CDR3: CASRIQENNSPLHF
DNA: TGTGCCAGCAGGATACAGGAGAATAATTCACCCCTCCACTTT
J: TRBJ1-6
D: -
size: many
V: TRBV27

CDR3: CASSYRAPNTEAFF
DNA: TGTGCCAGCAGTTACAGGGCCCCCAACACTGAAGCTTTCTTT
J: TRBJ1-1
D: -
size: many
V: TRBV6-6

CDR3: CSARQHTGRSNQPQHF
DNA: TGCAGTGCCAGGCAACATACAGGGAGAAGCAATCAGCCCCAGCATTTT
J: TRBJ1-5
D: -
size: -
V: TRBV20-1

CDR3: CASSIVGVSTGELFF
DNA: TGTGCCAGTAGTATTGTGGGAGTTAGTACCGGGGAGCTGTTTTTT
J: TRBJ2-2
D: -
size: -
V: TRBV19

CDR3: CASSFPPALAGDIYEQYF
DNA: TGTGCCAGCAGCTTCCCCCCGGCACTGGCGGGGGATATCTACGAGCAGTACTTC
J: TRBJ2-7
D: TRBD2
size: many
V: TRBV11-2